This TCR beta chain was recovered during a study of OX40 agonist ivuxolimab in advanced cancers. Profiled with immunoSEQ multiplex PCR; TCRdb holds only in-frame clones, not every one. The table includes about 66,000 clones, 86% detected once. The material sequenced was CD4+ or CD8+ T cells sorted from blood, taken in a trial of the OX40 agonist ivuxolimab. The source of this sequence is an adult with an advanced solid tumor such as melanoma, head and neck, liver or kidney cancer.

CDR3 DNA sequence: TGTGCCAGCAGTGTCAATGGAGTGCAGCCCCAGCATTTT. Translation: CASSVNGVQPQHF. The rearrangement links TRBV7-9 to TRBJ1-5; D unresolved. Germline lookup yields CDR1 SEHNR and CDR2 FQNEAQ (reference sequence). V lost 6 bases to trimming and J lost 7 bases, with 13 bases between them. The CDR3 totals 13 residues.